Listed here is a single T cell receptor beta chain. No antigen is known for it. The CDR3 consists of 14 residues. Between the trimmed V and J ends, which lost 3 bases and 4 bases, there was a span of 13 bases. CDR1 is SGHRS, CDR2 YFSETQ, per germline. The data were taken from a study of T cell responses to AZD1222 COVID-19 vaccine. Study in general: Pooled together were second doses at about 4 or about 12 weeks.

The study, taken as a whole, reports: Repertoires were obtained solely post-peak T cell response. Donors in the cohort were predominantly white British and more often female, and clonal diversity was possibly underestimated. Seropositive status at baseline applied to only five or six AZD1222 recipients.

Some clones are missing from TCRdb's copy, which holds only in-frame ones; the method was immunoSEQ multiplex PCR. The sample has 110,000 to 150,000 clones, approximately 90% seen once. This TCR derives from an adult in good health. Source: peripheral blood, taken on day 0 of AZD1222 vaccination. The rearrangement joins TRBV5-1 to TRBJ1-2, with D possibly being TRBD1 (6 bases). CDR3 in amino acids: CASSSPGHGYGYTF. CDR3 in DNA: TGCGCCAGCAGCTCCCCGGGACACGGCTATGGCTACACCTTC.